The 17 T cell receptor beta chains reported below all come from one sample, sequenced in a study of CXCR3-negative and CXCR3-positive naive CD8 T cells. The study, taken as a whole, reports: In CXCR3-positive naive cells, the TRB CDR3s were more hydrophobic than in CXCR3-negative naive cells.

These receptors are not linked to any known antigen. In preparing the TRB cDNA libraries, 5' RACE with UMI labels was used. From the 5' RACE reads, TCRdb lists one entry per CDR3 protein and no DNA. The listing records around 110,000 distinct CDR3 sequences. The sample taken for sequencing was naive CXCR3+ CD8+ T cells from blood. Documented subset: CD45RO-CCR7+CD27+CD95- naive CD8+ T cells expressing CXCR3 (TNR3+). Source of these receptors: a human donor in good health. Some clones in this sample may be carry-over from other donors' samples.

J is TRBJ2-7 and V is TRBV11-2; TCRdb proposes TRBD1, but this gene call is untestable without DNA. The germline V gene has CDR1 SGHAT and CDR2 FQNNGV. The CDR3 is made up of 14 amino acids. This CDR3 reads CASRRGEGPYEQYF.

The CDR3 protein is CSVEGDMGGDLGYGYTF. This sequence joins TRBV29-1 and TRBJ1-2; lacking DNA, the TRBD1 call made by TCRdb goes unchecked. The germline gives CDR1 SQVTM, CDR2 ANQGSEA. The CDR3 is 17 amino acids.

The J gene is TRBJ2-5, the V gene TRBV11-2; absent DNA, TCRdb's TRBD2 call cannot be checked. This CDR3 spans 14 amino acids. The germline V gene has CDR1 SGHAT and CDR2 FQNNGV. CDR3 residues: CASSLGGSQETQYF.

V is TRBV6-1 and J is TRBJ2-1; lacking DNA, the TRBD1 call made by TCRdb goes unchecked. The CDR3 has 14 amino acids. The germline CDR1 and CDR2 sequences are MNHNS and SASEGT. CDR3 sequence reads: CASSVGGALYEQFF.

The gene calls are TRBV4-1 and TRBJ2-5; without DNA, the TCRdb call of TRBD2 cannot be checked. The CDR3 is 15 amino acids. The germline V gene has CDR1 MGHRA and CDR2 YSYEKL. The CDR3 region is CASSRTSGNQETQYF.

The chain recombines TRBV27 with TRBJ2-1; TCRdb designates TRBD2, a call that cannot be tested without DNA. Germline V CDR1 and CDR2: MNHEY, SMNVEV (reference sequence). The CDR3 is 12 residues long. The CDR3 region is CASKARGNEQFF.

V gene TRBV20-1 combines with J gene TRBJ2-1; TCRdb proposes TRBD2, but this gene call is untestable without DNA. CDR1 DFQATT and CDR2 SNEGSKA come from the germline V gene (reference sequence). The CDR3 totals 15 residues. CDR3 amino acids: CSIGIAGAPYNEQFF.

The chain recombines TRBV29-1 with TRBJ2-2. Germline V lookup: CDR1 SQVTM, CDR2 ANQGSEA. This CDR3 comprises 12 residues. This CDR3 reads CSATANTGELFF.

This chain joins TRBV20-1 and TRBJ1-2. This CDR3 is built from 11 residues. Germline V gives CDR1 DFQATT, CDR2 SNEGSKA (reference sequence). CDR3 protein: CSAFSLDGYTF.

The V call is TRBV7-9, the J call TRBJ2-3; checking the TCRdb D call of TRBD1 is not possible without DNA. The CDR3 totals 18 residues. CDR1 is SEHNR, CDR2 FQNEAQ, per germline (reference sequence). This CDR3 is CASSLITGGQRSTDTQYF.

The chain is built from TRBV12-3 or TRBV12-4 and TRBJ2-5; the D call of TRBD1 rests on TCRdb alone, since no DNA is present to check it. This CDR3 is 14 amino acids long. The CDR3 sequence is CASSLDPTGQTQYF.

The rearrangement links TRBV9 to TRBJ2-3; TCRdb picks TRBD1, but there is no DNA to check that call. The CDR3 sequence is 18 residues long. Germline V lookup: CDR1 SGDLS, CDR2 YYNGEE. This CDR3 reads CASSVPRGQSGATDTQYF.

The rearrangement uses TRBV28 and TRBJ2-7; TCRdb outputs TRBD1, but without DNA this stays unchecked. CDR1 is MDHEN, CDR2 SYDVKM, per germline. CDR3 length: 13 amino acids. The CDR3 reads CASSLLSRDEQYF.

The chain's CDR3 is CASSYSILIDTDTQYF. The chain carries TRBV6-5 and TRBJ2-3. CDR1 and CDR2 from the germline V gene are MNHEY and SVGAGI. The CDR3 consists of 16 residues.

The chain is built from TRBV4-3 and TRBJ2-5. The germline CDR1 and CDR2 sequences are LGHNA and YSLEER. CDR3 length: 17 amino acids. The CDR3 protein is CASSQMAGDEYQETQYF.

The chain is built from TRBV6-6 and TRBJ1-2. The CDR3 length is 13 residues. Germline CDR1 MNHNY, CDR2 SVGAGI (reference sequence). The CDR3 reads CASAQTAAYGYTF.

The chain carries TRBV3-1 and TRBJ2-5. The germline CDR1 and CDR2 sequences are LGHDT and YNNKEL (reference sequence). The CDR3 runs 14 residues. CDR3 sequence reads: CASSQGTFRETQYF.